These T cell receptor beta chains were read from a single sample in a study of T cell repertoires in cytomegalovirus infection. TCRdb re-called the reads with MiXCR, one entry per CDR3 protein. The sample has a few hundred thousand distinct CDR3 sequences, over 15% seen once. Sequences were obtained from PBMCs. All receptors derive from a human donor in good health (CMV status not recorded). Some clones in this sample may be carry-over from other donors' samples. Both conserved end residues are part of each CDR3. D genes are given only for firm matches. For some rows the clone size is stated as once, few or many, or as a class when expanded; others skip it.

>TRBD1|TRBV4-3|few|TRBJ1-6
TGCGCCAGCAGCCTTATGACAGGGGATTCACCCCTCCACTTT
CASSLMTGDSPLHF
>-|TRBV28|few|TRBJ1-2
TGTGCCAGCAGGGGGGGCGGGTCTGAACTAAGCTACACCTTC
CASRGGGSELSYTF
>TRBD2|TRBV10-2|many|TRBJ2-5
TGCGCCAGCAGGAGGGGACTAGCGGAAGAGACCCAGTACTTC
CASRRGLAEETQYF
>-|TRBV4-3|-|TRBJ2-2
TGCGCCAGCAGCCACGGGGACATGGGGAACACCGGGGAGCTGTTTTTT
CASSHGDMGNTGELFF
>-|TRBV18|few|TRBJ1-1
TGTGCCAGCTCAACGATCACCGGGACAATGAACACTGAAGCTTTCTTT
CASSTITGTMNTEAFF
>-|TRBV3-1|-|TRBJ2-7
TGTGCCAGCACCGACCCCCGCGGCTACTACGAGCAGTACTTC
CASTDPRGYYEQYF
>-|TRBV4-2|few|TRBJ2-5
TGTGCCAGCAGCCGAACGACCTCCAGATCCGGGGGGCGGGAGACCCAGTACTTC
CASSRTTSRSGGRETQYF
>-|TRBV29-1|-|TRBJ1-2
TGCAGCGCGTCGGAGAGAGCCCTCTATGGCTACACCTTC
CSASERALYGYTF
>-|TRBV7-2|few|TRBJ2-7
TGTGCCAGCGGCCCGGGGATGGGCCCTTATTCGACTCAGTACTTC
CASGPGMGPYSTQYF
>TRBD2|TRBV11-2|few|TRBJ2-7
TGTGCCAGCAGCCCCACCCTCAGCCTAGGCCGGCGGGAGCGTGGGAAGCAGTACTTC
CASSPTLSLGRRERGKQYF